Below, 22 T cell receptor beta chains from the same sample are listed, as sequenced in a study of blood T cell repertoires in COVID-19. Sequencing used immunoSEQ multiplex PCR; TCRdb keeps in-frame clones, though not all of them. The top ten clones hold around 10% of a sample with about 290,000 clones, around 92% of them seen once. Sequencing was carried out using peripheral blood. The receptor source for this set is a woman aged 30 to 39 with COVID-19, enrolled during active disease.

The chain links TRBV28 to TRBJ2-1; possibly TRBD2 for D (5 bases). Trimming removed 3 bases at V and 12 bases at J, with 12 bases between. The CDR3 sequence is 12 residues long. CDR1 and CDR2 from the germline V gene are MDHEN and SYDVKM. This CDR3 is CASSLPGMVQFF. The CDR3 DNA sequence: TGTGCCAGCAGTTTGCCGGGGATGGTGCAGTTCTTC.

The chain uses TRBV27 and TRBJ2-7; the match to TRBD1 covers 10 bases. Germline CDR1 and CDR2: MNHEY and SMNVEV (reference sequence). CDR3 length: 15 amino acids. Trimming removed 5 bases from V and 3 bases from J; junction bases left unmatched: 7. The CDR3 region is CASSAGTGAYYEQYF. Written as DNA, the CDR3 is TGTGCCAGCAGTGCCGGGACAGGGGCTTACTACGAGCAGTACTTC.

The chain couples TRBV27 to TRBJ1-1, with a possible D match to TRBD1 (6 bases). V lost 6 bases and J 3 bases, leaving 14 bases between the germline ends. The CDR3 runs to 14 residues. Germline V gene lookup returns CDR1 MNHEY and CDR2 SMNVEV (reference sequence). The CDR3 DNA is TGTGCCAGCAGCTCGCAGGGGTCGGACACTGAAGCTTTCTTT. Its translation: CASSSQGSDTEAFF.

The chain links TRBV2 to TRBJ2-5, with D perhaps TRBD2 (6 bases). In germline, CDR1 is SNHLY, CDR2 FYNNEI. The CDR3 is made up of 13 amino acids. V lost 11 bases to trimming and J lost 2 bases, with 15 bases between them. The CDR3 reads CACGGGEQETQYF. The CDR3 nucleotides are TGTGCCTGCGGCGGCGGGGAGCAAGAGACCCAGTACTTC. Filled out from reference TRBV2 and TRBJ2-5, the complete variable domain reads EPEVTQTPSHQVTQMGQEVILRCVPISNHLYFYWYRQILGQKVEFLVSFYNNEISEKSEIFDDQFSVERPDGSNFTLKIRSTKLEDSAMYFCACGGGEQETQYFGPGTRLLVL.

V is TRBV10-3 and J is TRBJ2-3; 13 nucleotides match TRBD2. The CDR3 is made up of 16 amino acids. CDR1 and CDR2 (germline): ENHRY, SYGVKD. After removal of 6 bases from V and 2 bases from J, the junction contained 5 bases not matched to a gene. In DNA form, the CDR3 reads TGTGCCATCAGGGGGACTAGCGGGGAGACCACAGATACGCAGTATTTT. Translated: CAIRGTSGETTDTQYF.

This chain links TRBV4-1 with TRBJ1-2; 9 bases line up with TRBD1. Germline assignment: CDR1 MGHRA and CDR2 YSYEKL. Trimming at V came to 3 bases and at J to 1 base, leaving 15 bases not matched to a gene. The CDR3 totals 19 residues. In DNA form, the CDR3 reads TGCGCCAGCAGCCATGGAAAGGGGACAGGGAAAGGAAGTAACTATGGCTACACCTTC. It encodes CASSHGKGTGKGSNYGYTF.

This clone was seen a few times. The genes are TRBV5-1 and TRBJ2-7, with D hard to call. V was pared by 4 bases and J by 4 bases, with 12 bases between. Germline loops: CDR1 SGHRS, CDR2 YFSETQ. There are 13 residues in the CDR3. The CDR3 here is CASSPLDAYEQYF. CDR3 DNA: TGCGCCAGCAGCCCCTTAGATGCATACGAGCAGTACTTC. Complete variable domain (other parts from reference TRBV5-1 and TRBJ2-7): KAGVTQTPRYLIKTRGQQVTLSCSPISGHRSVSWYQQTPGQGLQFLFEYFSETQRNKGNFPGRFSGRQFSNSRSEMNVSTLELGDSALYLCASSPLDAYEQYFGPGTRLTVT.

In its sample, this clone was seen a few times. The rearrangement links TRBV6-2 or TRBV6-3 to TRBJ2-2; possible D gene TRBD2, 6 bases. The ends were cut back, 6 bases at V and 0 bases at J, with 20 bases in the middle. Germline assignment: CDR1 MNHEY and CDR2 SVGEGT. The length of the CDR3 is 18 residues. The CDR3 loop reads CASSPQAGRRANTGELFF. CDR3 DNA: TGTGCCAGCAGCCCTCAAGCGGGCAGGAGAGCGAACACCGGGGAGCTGTTTTTT.

The chain links TRBV10-3 to TRBJ1-2; unclear D gene. Germline CDR1 reads ENHRY; CDR2 reads SYGVKD. The V end lost 0 bases, the J end lost 4 bases, and 6 bases lay between the germline ends. The CDR3 loop spans 13 amino acids. CDR3 coding DNA: TGTGCCATCAGTGAGTCGGGAGGCTATGGCTACACCTTC. It specifies CAISESGGYGYTF.

The rearrangement links TRBV29-1 to TRBJ2-2, with D possibly TRBD2 on 6 matching bases. The germline V and J ends were trimmed by 0 bases and 6 bases, with 20 bases remaining between them. There are 17 residues in the CDR3. Germline lookup yields CDR1 SQVTM and CDR2 ANQGSEA. The CDR3 nucleotides are TGCAGCGTTGAAGATGGTACCCTTTCTAGCGTAGCCGGGGAGCTGTTTTTT. Protein product: CSVEDGTLSSVAGELFF.

The gene calls are TRBV2 and TRBJ2-7, with 8 bases aligning to TRBD1. Germline lookup yields CDR1 SNHLY and CDR2 FYNNEI. This CDR3 has 14 residues. J was trimmed by 2 bases and V by 3 bases; bases with no gene match: 3. The CDR3 sequence is CASSDGTGTYEQYF. In DNA form, the CDR3 reads TGTGCCAGCAGTGATGGGACAGGAACCTACGAGCAGTACTTC. The full variable domain, completed using reference TRBV2 and TRBJ2-7, is EPEVTQTPSHQVTQMGQEVILRCVPISNHLYFYWYRQILGQKVEFLVSFYNNEISEKSEIFDDQFSVERPDGSNFTLKIRSTKLEDSAMYFCASSDGTGTYEQYFGPGTRLTVT.

The genes are TRBV16 and TRBJ1-5; D may be TRBD1 (5 bases). V lost 6 bases to trimming and J lost 0 bases, with 9 bases between them. This CDR3 region has 14 residues. The germline V gene encodes CDR1 KGHSY and CDR2 FQNENV. CDR3 in amino acids: CASRLTGSNQPQHF. The CDR3 DNA is TGTGCCAGCAGGCTTACAGGTAGCAATCAGCCCCAGCATTTT.

This chain's CDR3 is CASSEVRSAEETQYF. In DNA form, the CDR3 reads TGTGCCAGCAGTGAAGTAAGAAGCGCCGAAGAGACCCAGTACTTC. The V call is TRBV2, the J call TRBJ2-5; no clear D. Germline V gene lookup returns CDR1 SNHLY and CDR2 FYNNEI. CDR3 length equals 15 residues. Trimming took off 1 base at V and 3 bases at J, with 12 bases between the two ends.

The genes are TRBV7-9 and TRBJ2-7; 8 positions agree with TRBD1. The germline CDR1 and CDR2 sequences are SEHNR and FQNEAQ (reference sequence). The CDR3 spans 16 residues. The trim removed 5 bases at V and 3 bases at J, leaving 12 bases unmatched. The CDR3 sequence is CASSRNRGKEIYEQYF. CDR3 nucleotides: TGTGCCAGCAGCCGAAACAGGGGGAAAGAGATCTACGAGCAGTACTTC. Drawing the rest from reference TRBV7-9 and TRBJ2-7, the complete variable domain is DTGVSQNPRHKITKRGQNVTFRCDPISEHNRLYWYRQTLGQGPEFLTYFQNEAQLEKSRLLSDRFSAERPKGSFSTLEIQRTEQGDSAMYLCASSRNRGKEIYEQYFGPGTRLTVT.

As concerns this clone: This same CDR3 is encoded by further DNA sequences in the sample. This sequence joins TRBV27 and TRBJ1-5, with TRBD1 identical over 7 bases. Germline V gene sequence: CDR1 MNHEY, CDR2 SMNVEV (reference sequence). The CDR3 has 14 residues. The V and J ends lost 2 bases and 7 bases, in that order; junction bases with no gene match: 5. The CDR3 is CASSLRGQGQPQHF. In DNA form, the CDR3 reads TGTGCCAGCAGTTTAAGGGGGCAGGGACAGCCCCAGCATTTT.

The CDR3 nucleotides are TGTGCCAGCAACCCCAGGGAAATGAACACTGAAGCTTTCTTT. Its protein product is CASNPREMNTEAFF. The chain couples TRBV6-5 to TRBJ1-1, with D possibly being TRBD1 (5 bases). The V end lost 7 bases, the J end lost 0 bases, and 12 bases lay between the germline ends. The CDR3 is 14 amino acids. Germline CDR1 is MNHEY and CDR2 is SVGAGI.

V and J are TRBV27 and TRBJ2-1, with TRBD1 matching over 7 bases. The CDR3 spans 15 residues. Germline V gene lookup returns CDR1 MNHEY and CDR2 SMNVEV (reference sequence). V lost 3 bases, J lost 3 bases, and 5 bases stayed unmatched. CDR3 sequence (DNA): TGTGCCAGCAGTTTTAGAGGGGGCAACTACAATGAGCAGTTCTTC. Protein: CASSFRGGNYNEQFF.

This chain uses TRBV7-6 with TRBJ2-7, with TRBD1 matching over 8 bases. CDR1 and CDR2 (germline): SGHVS, FNYEAQ. J lost 1 base, V lost 1 base, and 15 bases had no gene match. The CDR3 length is 19 residues. The CDR3 region has the DNA TGTGCCAGCAGCTTAGAGGACAGGGCCGAAATTCCGGGGTCCTACGAGCAGTACTTC. Translating gives CASSLEDRAEIPGSYEQYF.

CDR3 in amino acids: CATLQPGQQETQYF. The CDR3 DNA follows: TGTGCCACCCTTCAGCCAGGGCAGCAAGAGACCCAGTACTTC. This chain links TRBV15 with TRBJ2-5; TRBD1 might be the D (5 bases). Trimming took off 8 bases at V and 2 bases at J, with 15 bases between the two ends. Germline assignment: CDR1 LNHNV and CDR2 YYDKDF (reference sequence). The length of the CDR3 is 14 residues. Complete variable domain (other parts from reference TRBV15 and TRBJ2-5): DAMVIQNPRYQVTQFGKPVTLSCSQTLNHNVMYWYQQKSSQAPKLLFHYYDKDFNNEADTPDNFQSRRPNTSFCFLDIRSPGLGDTAMYLCATLQPGQQETQYFGPGTRLLVL.

This chain connects TRBV7-9 to TRBJ1-4, with TRBD1 as a possible D gene (6 bases). This CDR3 comprises 13 residues. V dropped 5 bases and J dropped 13 bases, with 17 bases sitting between them. The germline V gene encodes CDR1 SEHNR and CDR2 FQNEAQ (reference sequence). CDR3 sequence: CASSDERGGGLFF. CDR3 nucleotide sequence: TGTGCCAGCAGCGACGAGAGGGGGGGAGGACTGTTTTTT.

The chain has TRBV5-5 and TRBJ2-5; 8 bases are a match to TRBD1. Germline values: CDR1 SGHKS, CDR2 YYEKEE (reference sequence). Unmatched junction bases numbered 5, after V lost 4 bases and J lost 3 bases. CDR3 size: 14 residues. In nucleotides, the CDR3 is TGTGCCAGCAGCCCCCGGACAGGGAAAGAGACCCAGTACTTC. Translated: CASSPRTGKETQYF. The whole variable domain, filled in from reference TRBV5-5 and TRBJ2-5, reads DAGVTQSPTHLIKTRGQQVTLRCSPISGHKSVSWYQQVLGQGPQFIFQYYEKEERGRGNFPDRFSARQFPNYSSELNVNALLLGDSALYLCASSPRTGKETQYFGPGTRLLVL.

The chain employs TRBV7-6 and TRBJ1-4, with 8 bases that match TRBD1. CDR1 and CDR2 from the germline V gene are SGHVS and FNYEAQ. The trim removed 3 bases at V and 6 bases at J, leaving 9 bases unmatched. The CDR3 covers 16 residues. The CDR3 DNA is TGTGCCAGCAGCTTGTCTTCGGACAGGGAAGATGAAAAACTGTTTTTT. Amino acid sequence: CASSLSSDREDEKLFF.